These 28 T cell receptor beta chains came from one sample sequenced in a study of shared clonotypes between healthy human individuals. Method: immunoSEQ multiplex PCR; TCRdb's copy keeps in-frame clones and lacks some. The sample lists 640,000 or so clones; around 72% were seen once. The sequencing input was memory CD4+ T cells sorted from blood. Stated subset: CD45RA-negative fraction. Source of these receptors: a woman aged 25 to 45 in good health.

The chain is built from TRBV28 and TRBJ2-3; D is ambiguous. This CDR3 has 14 amino acids. Between the trimmed V and J ends, which lost 7 bases and 2 bases, there was a span of 13 bases. Per the germline V gene, CDR1 is MDHEN and CDR2 is SYDVKM. CDR3 coding DNA: TGTGCCAGCACCACCGCGGAACTCACAGATACGCAGTATTTT. It codes for CASTTAELTDTQYF. Combining the CDR3 with reference TRBV28 and TRBJ2-3 gives the whole variable domain DVKVTQSSRYLVKRTGEKVFLECVQDMDHENMFWYRQDPGLGLRLIYFSYDVKMKEKGDIPEGYSVSREKKERFSLILESASTNQTSMYLCASTTAELTDTQYFGPGTRLTVL.

This chain links TRBV5-1 with TRBJ1-1; D may be TRBD1 (5 bases). This CDR3 has 16 amino acids. V was shortened by 2 bases and J by 5 bases, with 19 bases between the two germline ends. Germline V gene sequence: CDR1 SGHRS, CDR2 YFSETQ. The CDR3 sequence: CASSFRPGLEQTEAFF. The CDR3 DNA sequence: TGCGCCAGCAGCTTTCGTCCGGGGCTGGAACAGACTGAAGCTTTCTTT.

This clone was seen only a few times. The chain carries TRBV18 and TRBJ2-5; 14 bases fit TRBD2. This CDR3 has 17 amino acids. The junction had 8 bases not matched to a gene; V was cut back by 3 bases and J by 5 bases. Germline values: CDR1 KGHSH, CDR2 LQKENI. CDR3 coding DNA: TGTGCCAGCTCACCGGGACTAGCGGGAGCCGTAATCGAGACCCAGTACTTC. This translates into CASSPGLAGAVIETQYF.

The chain links TRBV9 to TRBJ2-4; 9 nucleotides line up with TRBD2. The CDR3 contains 18 residues. The germline V gene has CDR1 SGDLS and CDR2 YYNGEE. Unmatched junction bases numbered 14, after V lost 6 bases and J lost 1 base. The CDR3 nucleotides read TGTGCCAGCACCCCTACCGGCAAGGCGGGGGGGGCCAAAAACATTCAGTACTTC. Amino acid sequence: CASTPTGKAGGAKNIQYF.

This clone came up a few times. The chain has TRBV19 and TRBJ1-2; weak D call: TRBD1 (6 bases). V lost 7 bases and J lost 4, with 13 bases in between. The CDR3 covers 13 residues. From germline, CDR1 is LNHDA and CDR2 SQIVND (reference sequence). This CDR3 reads CASTVGHSYGYTF. The CDR3 region has the DNA TGTGCCAGTACCGTGGGACACAGCTATGGCTACACCTTC.

The chain uses TRBV11-1 and TRBJ1-6; no firm D call. The CDR3 is 14 amino acids. Germline values: CDR1 SGHAT, CDR2 FQDESV (reference sequence). Trimming took 3 bases from V and 6 from J, leaving 9 bases between them. The CDR3 loop is CASSFGGRNSPLHF. The CDR3, as DNA: TGTGCCAGCAGCTTTGGTGGCCGTAATTCACCCCTCCACTTT.

V usage is TRBV28 and J usage is TRBJ1-2, with 9 bases lining up with TRBD1. Per the germline V gene, CDR1 is MDHEN and CDR2 is SYDVKM. This CDR3 is 14 amino acids long. Germline trimming cut 5 bases from V and 4 bases from J; bases unmatched to any gene: 5. The CDR3 DNA reads TGTGCCAGCAGTACCGGACAGGGGACCTATGGCTACACCTTC. It yields the protein CASSTGQGTYGYTF.

This chain connects TRBV5-1 to TRBJ2-3; D is unresolved. This CDR3 region has 13 residues. Germline V gene sequence: CDR1 SGHRS, CDR2 YFSETQ. V gave up 4 bases and J gave up 3 bases, with 9 bases separating them. This CDR3 is CASSTAQTDTQYF. In DNA form, the CDR3 reads TGCGCCAGCAGCACTGCTCAGACAGATACGCAGTATTTT.

This clone came up a few times. The chain employs TRBV7-9 and TRBJ2-1, with D perhaps TRBD2 (5 bases). The CDR3 runs to 15 residues. V was shortened by 1 base and J by 4 bases, with 11 bases between the two germline ends. Germline V gene data show CDR1 as SEHNR and CDR2 as FQNEAQ (reference sequence). The DNA for the CDR3 is TGTGCCAGCAGCTTAGTCCGCGGGCCTTACAATGAGCAGTTCTTC. It specifies CASSLVRGPYNEQFF.

As for this clone: Other DNA sequences in the sample encode the same CDR3. The V and J genes are TRBV7-9 and TRBJ1-5; the D is unclear. Germline V gene lookup returns CDR1 SEHNR and CDR2 FQNEAQ (reference sequence). This CDR3 region has 12 residues. V was shortened by 1 base and J by 5 bases, with 3 bases between the two germline ends. In DNA form, the CDR3 reads TGTGCCAGCAGCTTAGATTATCAGCCCCAGCATTTT. It translates to CASSLDYQPQHF.

CDR3 in DNA: TGCGCCAGCAGCGCGGGACAGGGCTCCTACAATGAGCAGTTCTTC. Amino acid sequence: CASSAGQGSYNEQFF. The chain links TRBV5-1 to TRBJ2-1; TRBD1 agrees at 9 bases. CDR1 is SGHRS, CDR2 YFSETQ, per germline. This CDR3 contains 15 residues. V trimming: 4 bases; J trimming: 0 bases; junction bases outside the gene matches: 2.

The rearrangement joins TRBV29-1 to TRBJ2-7; the match to TRBD1 covers 7 bases. Germline lookup yields CDR1 SQVTM and CDR2 ANQGSEA. The trim removed 4 bases at V and 5 bases at J, leaving 20 bases unmatched. The CDR3 is 17 amino acids. DNA of the CDR3: TGCAGCGTTGTGATCCTGAGCAGGGACAGTTACCGCCACGAGCAGTACTTC. Residues: CSVVILSRDSYRHEQYF.

V usage is TRBV19 and J usage is TRBJ2-3; TRBD1 matches 8 bases. Germline CDR1 reads LNHDA; CDR2 reads SQIVND (reference sequence). After removal of 5 bases from V and 3 bases from J, the junction contained 7 bases not matched to a gene. The length of the CDR3 is 15 residues. In DNA form, the CDR3 reads TGTGCCAGTAGTTCCCACAGGGGGAGGACAGATACGCAGTATTTT. It is translated as CASSSHRGRTDTQYF.

This clone occurred a few times. The V and J genes are TRBV6-6 and TRBJ1-1; D not resolved. V gave up 0 bases and J gave up 2 bases, with 13 bases separating them. The germline CDR1 and CDR2 sequences are MNHNY and SVGAGI (reference sequence). The CDR3 totals 16 residues. The CDR3 DNA sequence: TGTGCCAGCAGTTACTCTCGTCGGTACGGTAACACTGAAGCTTTCTTT. This translates into CASSYSRRYGNTEAFF.

This clone was picked up a small number of times. The chain joins TRBV2 to TRBJ1-2; D not certain. Per the germline V gene, CDR1 is SNHLY and CDR2 is FYNNEI. Trimming left V 0 bases short and J 1 base short, with 9 bases between. The CDR3 spans 15 residues. CDR3 sequence: CASSEAAGINYGYTF. As DNA, the CDR3 is TGTGCCAGCAGTGAAGCGGCAGGCATTAACTATGGCTACACCTTC.

The chain combines TRBV6-1 with TRBJ2-5; D ambiguous. Deletions cut 2 bases from V and 8 bases from J, with 6 bases between. CDR1 and CDR2 (germline): MNHNS, SASEGT. The CDR3 spans 11 residues. The CDR3 DNA reads TGTGCCAGCAGTGAAAGTCCTACCCAGTACTTC. Amino acid sequence: CASSESPTQYF.

Points on this clone: Additional DNA sequences in this sample encode the identical CDR3. The rearrangement links TRBV10-1 to TRBJ2-7; 9 nucleotides line up with TRBD2. The ends lost 6 bases at V and 3 bases at J; junction bases unmatched: 9. Germline loops: CDR1 WNHNN, CDR2 SYGVQD (reference sequence). CDR3 length: 15 amino acids. The CDR3 DNA is TGCGCCAGCAGCGAGACTAGCGGTCTGAACTACGAGCAGTACTTC. It translates to CASSETSGLNYEQYF.

V is TRBV6-4 and J is TRBJ2-1, with TRBD2 matching 13 bases. Germline CDR1 MRHNA, CDR2 SNTAGT. V trimming: 6 bases; J trimming: 7 bases; junction bases outside the gene matches: 6. This CDR3 has 15 residues. The CDR3: CASSPTSGRRNEQFF. The CDR3, as DNA: TGTGCCAGCAGCCCGACTAGCGGGAGGCGTAATGAGCAGTTCTTC.

This clone occurred a few times. Its ends do not fully match the called genes, so a read error is possible. V gene TRBV5-4 combines with J gene TRBJ1-2, with 10 bases identical to TRBD1. Germline V gene lookup returns CDR1 SGHNT and CDR2 YYREEE (reference sequence). CDR3 length: 13 amino acids. As DNA, the CDR3 is TGTGCCAGCAGCTTGGCGGACAGGGGGTTTACAGCCTTC. Translated, it gives CASSLADRGFTAF. The variable domain in full, with the rest retrieved from reference TRBV5-4 and TRBJ1-2, is ETGVTQSPTHLIKTRGQQVTLRCSSQSGHNTVSWYQQALGQGPQFIFQYYREEENGRGNFPPRFSGLQFPNYSSELNVNALELDDSALYLCASSLADRGFTAFGSGTRLTVV.

The chain uses TRBV4-1 and TRBJ1-2, with D hard to call. The CDR3 runs to 14 residues. V lost 4 bases to trimming and J lost 0 bases, with 9 bases between them. The germline gives CDR1 MGHRA, CDR2 YSYEKL. The CDR3 coding sequence is TGCGCCAGCAGCCCGCAAGTAGCTAACTATGGCTACACCTTC. Translating it yields CASSPQVANYGYTF.

This chain connects TRBV11-1 to TRBJ2-1, with 8 nucleotides matching TRBD1. With 2 bases clipped from V and 8 bases from J, the junction kept 8 bases outside the gene matches. This CDR3 has 15 amino acids. The germline gives CDR1 SGHAT, CDR2 FQDESV (reference sequence). The CDR3 DNA sequence: TGTGCCAGCAGCTTAAGAGGACAGGGTTTCGATGAGCAGTTCTTC. Its protein product is CASSLRGQGFDEQFF.

The V call is TRBV7-6, the J call TRBJ2-7; D gene ambiguous. The CDR3 extends over 14 amino acids. From germline, CDR1 is SGHVS and CDR2 FNYEAQ. V was cut by 0 bases and J by 3 bases, with 9 bases left in between. The CDR3 nucleotides read TGTGCCAGCAGCTTAGCCCAGGCCAGCTACGAGCAGTACTTC. The encoded protein is CASSLAQASYEQYF.

The chain's CDR3 is CASRIQGGANVLTF. In nucleotides, the CDR3 is TGTGCCAGCAGAATACAGGGTGGGGCCAACGTCCTGACTTTC. The chain joins TRBV5-6 to TRBJ2-6; D may be TRBD1 (6 bases). Germline loops: CDR1 SGHDT, CDR2 YYEEEE. This CDR3 contains 14 residues. Trimming removed 5 bases from V and 3 bases from J, with 9 bases in between.

The rearrangement uses TRBV5-1 and TRBJ2-1, with 11 nucleotides matching TRBD2. V was clipped by 0 bases and J by 6 bases; unmatched bases: 5. This CDR3 has 16 amino acids. Looked up from germline, CDR1 is SGHRS and CDR2 is YFSETQ. The CDR3 reads CASSLGLAGGSNEQFF. The CDR3 nucleotides read TGCGCCAGCAGCTTGGGGCTAGCGGGAGGCTCCAATGAGCAGTTCTTC.

V usage is TRBV6-6 and J usage is TRBJ2-3, with D unresolved. V lost 7 bases to trimming and J lost 6 bases, with 17 bases between them. CDR1 is MNHNY and CDR2 is SVGAGI in the germline V gene (reference sequence). CDR3 length: 14 residues. CDR3: CASTHPGLADTQYF. The CDR3 nucleotides read TGTGCCAGCACTCACCCCGGTCTCGCGGATACGCAGTATTTT.

The chain recombines TRBV28 with TRBJ1-3; weak D call: TRBD1 (6 bases). V was trimmed by 5 bases and J by 0 bases, leaving 11 bases between them. This CDR3 is built from 15 residues. Per germline, CDR1 MDHEN and CDR2 SYDVKM. The CDR3, as DNA: TGTGCCAGCAGTATGACAGGCAGCTCTGGAAACACCATATATTTT. Translation: CASSMTGSSGNTIYF.

This clone has a single count. V is TRBV5-1 and J is TRBJ1-2, with 7 bases lining up with TRBD1. CDR1 and CDR2 (germline): SGHRS, YFSETQ. This CDR3 is 14 amino acids long. Germline trimming cut 0 bases from V and 8 bases from J; bases unmatched to any gene: 7. This CDR3 reads CASSLVEGAPGYTF. The CDR3 bases are TGCGCCAGCAGCTTGGTGGAGGGGGCGCCAGGCTACACCTTC.

The chain links TRBV28 to TRBJ2-6; no firm D call. V lost 5 bases to trimming and J lost 0 bases, with 11 bases between them. CDR1 is MDHEN, CDR2 SYDVKM, per germline. The length of the CDR3 is 16 residues. DNA of the CDR3: TGTGCCAGCAGTCCGGCCAGTAACTCTGGGGCCAACGTCCTGACTTTC. It is translated as CASSPASNSGANVLTF.